Described below is a single T cell receptor (beta chain) sequence and its context. The sample belongs to a study of cytomegalovirus exposure and HLA in healthy donors. PCR employed 60 Vbeta and 13 Jbeta primers. The table came from immunoSEQ multiplex PCR; TCRdb's copy has only in-frame clones and leaves some out. This table holds just over 80,000 clones. CDR3 length: 15 residues. V trimming: 0 bases; J trimming: 5 bases; junction bases outside the gene matches: 5. CDR1 is GTSNPN, CDR2 SVGIG, per germline (reference sequence). The receptor was isolated from a woman aged 25 to 39 in good health and CMV-seronegative. V usage is TRBV30 and J usage is TRBJ1-1, with 11 bases aligning to TRBD1. Sequencing was done on a sample of PBMCs. The CDR3 DNA reads as TGTGCCTGGAGTGTACGCGGGACAGGGGGGACTGAAGCTTTCTTT. Translating it yields CAWSVRGTGGTEAFF.